What follows are 20 T cell receptor beta chains derived from one specimen sequenced in a study of cytotoxic CD8 clonotypes in ibrutinib-treated CLL. Profiling relied on immunoSEQ multiplex PCR, and the TCRdb table lists in-frame clones only, not all of them. The sample has roughly 250,000 clones; about three quarters are singletons. The sequencing here drew on PBMCs, taken after 24 months of ibrutinib treatment. These receptors were collected from a human donor with chronic lymphocytic leukemia.

This clone was observed once. This chain links TRBV9 with TRBJ2-2, with D hard to call. V was pared by 0 bases and J by 3 bases, with 9 bases between. This CDR3 has 15 amino acids. Germline values: CDR1 SGDLS, CDR2 YYNGEE. The CDR3 is CASSVGAIYTGELFF. Here the CDR3 DNA reads TGTGCCAGCAGCGTAGGAGCGATTTACACCGGGGAGCTGTTTTTT.

The chain is built from TRBV18 and TRBJ2-5; D is uncertain. V lost 1 base to trimming and J lost 6 bases, with 6 bases between them. The CDR3 runs 12 residues. Germline values: CDR1 KGHSH, CDR2 LQKENI. DNA of the CDR3: TGTGCCAGCTCACCACATACGAAGACCCAGTACTTC. Amino acids: CASSPHTKTQYF.

V and J are TRBV27 and TRBJ2-7, with D hard to call. Trimming stripped 2 bases from V and 0 bases from J, with 8 bases between. The CDR3 totals 14 residues. CDR1 MNHEY and CDR2 SMNVEV come from the germline V gene (reference sequence). The CDR3 protein is CASSLSQLSYEQYF. The CDR3 DNA follows: TGTGCCAGCAGTTTAAGTCAGCTCTCCTACGAGCAGTACTTC.

This clone was detected only a few times. The J gene is TRBJ2-5, the V gene TRBV28; no reliable D call. CDR3 length equals 14 residues. Germline CDR1 reads MDHEN; CDR2 reads SYDVKM. V gave up 3 bases and J gave up 5 bases, with 13 bases separating them. The CDR3 DNA reads as TGTGCCAGCAGTTTTACCACCGTCCCTGAGACCCAGTACTTC. Residues: CASSFTTVPETQYF.

The V gene is TRBV11-2, the J gene TRBJ2-3; D not certain. This CDR3 is built from 14 residues. In germline, CDR1 is SGHAT, CDR2 FQNNGV. Trimming took 1 base from V and 2 from J, leaving 7 bases between them. The CDR3 reads CASSLVLLTDTQYF. CDR3 nucleotide sequence: TGTGCCAGCAGCTTAGTTCTGCTCACAGATACGCAGTATTTT.

This clone was picked up a small number of times. The chain carries TRBV4-2 and TRBJ1-5; TRBD1 matches 7 bases. Germline loops: CDR1 LGHNA, CDR2 YNFKEQ. This CDR3 is 15 amino acids long. Germline trimming cut 4 bases from V and 5 bases from J; bases unmatched to any gene: 8. CDR3 sequence: CASSPEGGGDQPQHF. The CDR3 nucleotides are TGTGCCAGCAGCCCCGAAGGGGGCGGCGATCAGCCCCAGCATTTT.

The chain couples TRBV7-8 to TRBJ1-4, with no clear D. Germline CDR1 is SGHVS and CDR2 is FQNEAQ. This CDR3 is built from 13 residues. V was cut by 3 bases and J by 8 bases, with 10 bases left in between. The CDR3 protein is CASSFRTDEKLFF. CDR3 DNA sequence: TGTGCCAGCAGCTTCAGGACGGACGAAAAACTGTTTTTT.

This clone was counted a few times. The chain recombines TRBV6-5 with TRBJ2-7, with D perhaps given as TRBD1 or TRBD2 (6 bases each). V was shortened by 8 bases and J by 5 bases, with 13 bases between the two germline ends. This CDR3 has 12 residues. Germline values: CDR1 MNHEY, CDR2 SVGAGI. The CDR3 loop is CASGPGGHEQYF. CDR3 DNA: TGTGCCAGCGGCCCCGGGGGCCACGAGCAGTACTTC.

In its sample, this clone was seen a few times. The rearrangement joins TRBV9 to TRBJ2-1, with D perhaps matching TRBD1 or TRBD2 (5 bases each). Germline V lookup: CDR1 SGDLS, CDR2 YYNGEE. The CDR3 consists of 14 residues. V was cut by 3 bases and J by 5 bases, with 12 bases left in between. CDR3 loop: CASSAGRLHNEQFF. The CDR3 nucleotides read TGTGCCAGCAGCGCGGGGCGACTACACAATGAGCAGTTCTTC. Combining the CDR3 with reference TRBV9 and TRBJ2-1 gives the whole variable domain DSGVTQTPKHLITATGQRVTLRCSPRSGDLSVYWYQQSLDQGLQFLIQYYNGEERAKGNILERFSAQQFPDLHSELNLSSLELGDSALYFCASSAGRLHNEQFFGPGTRLTVL.

This chain joins TRBV2 and TRBJ1-3; a possible D gene is TRBD1 (5 bases). Germline CDR1 reads SNHLY; CDR2 reads FYNNEI. The V end lost 4 bases, the J end lost 2 bases, and 9 bases lay between the germline ends. The CDR3 consists of 14 residues. In DNA form, the CDR3 reads TGTGCCAGCAGTGGTTCAGGGACTGGAAACACCATATATTTT. It is translated as CASSGSGTGNTIYF.

The gene calls are TRBV7-9 and TRBJ2-1; 14 nucleotides line up with TRBD2. This CDR3 spans 15 amino acids. The junction had 8 bases not matched to a gene; V was cut back by 7 bases and J by 9 bases. Germline assignment: CDR1 SEHNR and CDR2 FQNEAQ (reference sequence). This chain's CDR3 is CASNLVGLAGAEQFF. The CDR3 DNA reads as TGTGCCAGCAACCTTGTGGGACTAGCGGGAGCTGAGCAGTTCTTC.

This chain links TRBV11-2 with TRBJ1-5; 7 bases line up with TRBD1. Trimming took 5 bases from V and 2 from J; bases not matched to a gene: 9. The CDR3 runs 16 residues. The V gene's germline CDR1 is SGHAT and CDR2 FQNNGV. CDR3 sequence (DNA): TGTGCCAGCAGCCTAGGGACAGTTGCGGGCAATCAGCCCCAGCATTTT. It yields the protein CASSLGTVAGNQPQHF.

The genes are TRBV28 and TRBJ1-1; TRBD1 aligns across 7 bases. The germline gives CDR1 MDHEN, CDR2 SYDVKM. This CDR3 contains 17 residues. V lost 4 bases, J lost 3 bases, and 14 bases stayed unmatched. Written as DNA, the CDR3 is TGTGCCAGCAGTTCCTTTCGACAGGGCTGGATTCACACTGAAGCTTTCTTT. Its translation is CASSSFRQGWIHTEAFF.

This clone was detected only once. The chain is built from TRBV2 and TRBJ1-4; perhaps TRBD1 as D (5 bases). CDR3 length: 14 residues. Trimming pared 9 bases from V and 4 bases from J, leaving 15 bases between. CDR1 is SNHLY, CDR2 FYNNEI, per germline. DNA of the CDR3: TGTGCCAGTAGCAGGGCAGGGTATAATGAAAAACTGTTTTTT. This sequence encodes CASSRAGYNEKLFF.

The chain joins TRBV2 to TRBJ1-4; no firm D call. The CDR3 sequence is 14 residues long. Germline V lookup: CDR1 SNHLY, CDR2 FYNNEI. Trimming left V 4 bases short and J 7 bases short, with 13 bases between. The CDR3 protein is CASSAQAGSEKLFF. The CDR3 region has the DNA TGTGCCAGCAGTGCTCAGGCAGGTTCTGAAAAACTGTTTTTT.

This clone was seen just once. The J gene is TRBJ2-7, the V gene TRBV9, with D unclear. Germline CDR1 is SGDLS and CDR2 is YYNGEE. This CDR3 spans 10 amino acids. V lost 7 bases, J lost 7 bases, and 9 bases lay in between. The CDR3 loop is CASGSEEQYF. As DNA, the CDR3 is TGTGCCAGCGGATCAGAAGAGCAGTACTTC.

This clone was detected a few times. The rearrangement joins TRBV29-1 to TRBJ2-7; 10 bases match TRBD2. The V and J ends lost 6 bases and 2 bases, in that order; junction bases with no gene match: 7. The CDR3 runs 14 residues. Looked up from germline, CDR1 is SQVTM and CDR2 is ANQGSEA. CDR3 loop: CSVTSGEPAYEQYF. The CDR3 DNA is TGCAGCGTCACTAGCGGGGAGCCCGCCTACGAGCAGTACTTC.

J is TRBJ1-1 and V is TRBV19; the D is unclear. V was trimmed by 2 bases and J by 4 bases, leaving 5 bases between them. The CDR3 has 12 residues. Germline values: CDR1 LNHDA, CDR2 SQIVND (reference sequence). Written as DNA, the CDR3 is TGTGCCAGTAGTATAACGACCACTGAAGCTTTCTTT. As protein: CASSITTTEAFF.

This clone has a handful of counts. CDR3 nucleotides: TGTGCCAGCAGTGGGACGGGATATGGCTACACCTTC. Translation gives CASSGTGYGYTF. This chain joins TRBV6-5 and TRBJ1-2; possible D gene TRBD1, 5 bases. The V end was cut by 5 bases, the J end by 5 bases, with 9 bases between. The CDR3 runs to 12 residues. CDR1 and CDR2 (germline): MNHEY, SVGAGI.

This CDR3 reads CASSLGGQGIREQYF. In DNA form, the CDR3 reads TGTGCCAGCAGCTTGGGGGGACAGGGTATCCGCGAGCAGTACTTC. J is TRBJ2-7 and V is TRBV5-4, with TRBD1 matching 9 bases. The ends lost 0 bases at V and 6 bases at J; junction bases unmatched: 7. Germline V gene lookup returns CDR1 SGHNT and CDR2 YYREEE (reference sequence). The CDR3 loop spans 15 amino acids.